This T cell receptor beta chain emerged from a study of cytomegalovirus exposure and HLA in healthy donors. Study-level points and caveats: When analyzed later, a missense DCLRE1C variant was found to be linked to TCR beta V- and J-gene trimming.

Researchers ran the PCR with 60 Vbeta and 13 Jbeta primers. Sequenced by immunoSEQ multiplex PCR; TCRdb stores in-frame clones only, minus some. The data show nearly 110,000 clones, about 70% seen once. Each donor's status was that of a healthy bone marrow donor. With 5 bases clipped from V and 2 bases from J, the junction kept 2 bases outside the gene matches. The CDR3 extends over 13 amino acids. Per germline, CDR1 MNHNY and CDR2 SVGAGI (reference sequence). Details on this clone: The antigen remains unidentified.

The chain uses TRBV6-6 and TRBJ1-2, with 7 bases identical to TRBD1. The sequencing sample was made of PBMCs. The sequence was collected from a boy aged 5-17 years in good health and CMV-seronegative. CDR3 residues: CASSPTGNYGYTF. CDR3 DNA sequence: TGTGCCAGCAGTCCGACAGGGAACTATGGCTACACCTTC.